The T cell receptor (beta chain) described here comes from a study of cytotoxic CD8 clonotypes in ibrutinib-treated CLL. The wider study: Following treatment for a median about 12 months, range 6 to 36, response samples were then taken.

Sequencing was performed with immunoSEQ multiplex PCR; in TCRdb, only in-frame clones are kept and a portion is missing. The sample holds about 76,000 clones, less than 85% seen once. Germline lookup yields CDR1 LGHNA and CDR2 YNFKEQ. The V end lost 4 bases, the J end lost 6 bases, and 18 bases lay between the germline ends. This CDR3 spans 15 amino acids. This sequence originates from a human donor with chronic lymphocytic leukemia. Sample: PBMCs, taken after 24 months of ibrutinib treatment. The chain employs TRBV4-2 and TRBJ1-2; the D gene is possibly TRBD1 (5 bases). In DNA, the CDR3 is TGTGCCAGCAGCCTAATCGGGGGTAAGGGAGATGGCTACACCTTC. It encodes CASSLIGGKGDGYTF.